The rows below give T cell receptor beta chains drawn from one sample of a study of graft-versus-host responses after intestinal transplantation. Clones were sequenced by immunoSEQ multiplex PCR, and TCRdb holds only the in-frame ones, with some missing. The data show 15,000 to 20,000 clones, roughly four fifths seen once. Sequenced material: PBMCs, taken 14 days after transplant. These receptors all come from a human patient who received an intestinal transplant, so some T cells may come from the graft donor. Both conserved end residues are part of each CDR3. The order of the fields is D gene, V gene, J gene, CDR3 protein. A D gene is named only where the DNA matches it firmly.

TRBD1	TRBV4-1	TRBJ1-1	CASSHRQGGDTEAFF
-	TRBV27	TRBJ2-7	CASTRGGEQYF
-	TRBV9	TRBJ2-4	CASSVGDSWDIQYF
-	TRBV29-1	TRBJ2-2	CSVGYTGELFF
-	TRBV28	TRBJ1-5	CASSLNAVNQPQHF
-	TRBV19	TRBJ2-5	CASSARSPSQETQYF
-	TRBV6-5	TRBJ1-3	CASSTLGTFGNTIYF
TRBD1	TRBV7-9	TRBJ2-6	CASSSSGTANSGANVLTF
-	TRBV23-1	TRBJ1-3	CASSQTGDGNTIYF
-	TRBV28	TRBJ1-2	CASSQSRARPYTNYGYTF
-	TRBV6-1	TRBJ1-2	CASSGGGGAAYGYTF
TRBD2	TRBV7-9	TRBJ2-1	CASSLTSGGYNEQFF
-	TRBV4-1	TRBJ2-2	CASSHPRRVLANTGELFF
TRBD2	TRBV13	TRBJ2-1	CASSMGGTSGYNEQFF
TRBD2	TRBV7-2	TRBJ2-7	CASSLGGTSGRAIPYEQYF
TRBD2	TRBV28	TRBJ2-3	CASSLTSGRTDTQYF
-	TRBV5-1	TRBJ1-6	CASSLSGLSYNSPLHF
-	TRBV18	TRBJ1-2	CASSPSEGKNYGYTF
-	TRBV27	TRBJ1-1	CASRLSTTGAHEAFF
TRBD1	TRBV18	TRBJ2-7	CASSPPDREIYEQYF
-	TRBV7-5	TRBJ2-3	CVRSLARVATDTQYF
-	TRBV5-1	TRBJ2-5	CASSSGETQYF
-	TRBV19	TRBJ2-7	CASSTDYEQYF
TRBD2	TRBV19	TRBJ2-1	CASSMGTSGYNEQFF
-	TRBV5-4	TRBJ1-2	CASSFSTGYTF
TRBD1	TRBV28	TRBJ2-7	CASSPGTGASYEQYF
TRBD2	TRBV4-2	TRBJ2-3	CASSQGLAGADTQYF